This T cell receptor beta chain emerged from a study of OX40 agonist ivuxolimab in advanced cancers. Overall study: Every 2 weeks, patients got intravenous ivuxolimab at one of six dose levels (0.01-10 mg/kg). Aged roughly 20 to 85 with a mean of approximately 60 years, they were about 80% male. Study-level points and caveats: At doses 0.1 to 3.0 mg/kg, CD4+ and CD8+ clones expanded.

A single count supports this clone. Its specificity is not known. V shed 5 bases and J shed 4 bases, with 15 bases lying between them. The V gene's germline CDR1 is ENHRY and CDR2 SYGVKD. CDR3 length: 14 residues. Researchers took blood at baseline, on cycle 4 day 1, and on cycle 7 day 1. Here immunoSEQ multiplex PCR was the method, and the copy in TCRdb shows in-frame clones only, minus some. The data contain about 55,000 clones, about nine tenths of them singletons. This chain joins TRBV10-3 and TRBJ2-7; D gene unclear. This TCR came from an adult with an advanced solid tumor such as melanoma, head and neck, liver or kidney cancer. Sequencing was performed on CD4+ or CD8+ T cells sorted from blood, taken in a trial of the OX40 agonist ivuxolimab. CDR3 DNA: TGTGCCATCAGTCACCGATCGGAGAGTTACGAGCAGTACTTC. Amino acids: CAISHRSESYEQYF.